These T cell receptor beta chains were read from a single sample in a study of OX40 agonist ivuxolimab in advanced cancers. The protocol was immunoSEQ multiplex PCR, while the TCRdb copy is restricted to in-frame clones and leaves out a portion. The repertoire consists of more than 95,000 clones, with just under 95% occurring once and the leading ten covering roughly 0.8%. Material: CD4+ or CD8+ T cells sorted from blood, obtained in a trial of the OX40 agonist ivuxolimab. These receptors came from an adult with an advanced solid tumor such as melanoma, head and neck, liver or kidney cancer. CDR3s include the opening cysteine and the closing phenylalanine or tryptophan. D genes are given only for firm matches. Clone size appears in some rows only: once, few, many, or a class for an expanded clone.

-	TRBV19	-	TRBJ1-1	CARAFLRAEAFF
once	TRBV2	-	TRBJ1-1	CASSEAEFSHPFF
once	TRBV6-6	TRBD2	TRBJ2-1	CASSYRGGHYNEQFF
-	TRBV27	-	TRBJ2-7	CASGNGLEGEGQYF
-	TRBV30	-	TRBJ2-7	CAWILSTANLREQYF
-	TRBV5-1	-	TRBJ2-3	CASSFGMQGNTDTQYF
-	TRBV4-3	TRBD1	TRBJ2-2	CASSQGLSRRTGPGELFF
-	TRBV28	TRBD1	TRBJ2-7	CASSLPPGQGSGYEQYF
-	TRBV5-5	-	TRBJ2-2	CASSWTANTGELFF
-	TRBV19	TRBD1	TRBJ1-2	CASSVRDSHYGYTF
-	TRBV5-1	-	TRBJ2-2	CASSLWGGSNTGELFF
once	TRBV18	TRBD1	TRBJ1-2	CASSPINQGARNYGYTF
-	TRBV7-9	-	TRBJ2-2	CASSTDRGGAGELFF
-	TRBV19	-	TRBJ2-3	CASSTRQGTDTQYF
once	TRBV18	-	TRBJ2-3	CASSQPDTDTQYF
-	TRBV11-2	TRBD1	TRBJ1-4	CASSAGGQGEKLFF
-	TRBV27	TRBD2	TRBJ2-7	CASSLVGLAGYEQYF
-	TRBV6-6	-	TRBJ2-5	CASSYSETQYF
-	TRBV2	TRBD2	TRBJ2-3	CASCIGGSGVADTQYF
-	TRBV5-1	TRBD2	TRBJ2-7	CASSPPGTSGGAFFEQYF
-	TRBV9	TRBD2	TRBJ2-5	CASSSGTSGRGLETQYF
-	TRBV12-5	TRBD2	TRBJ2-2	CASGLGLAGGWTGELFF
-	TRBV27	-	TRBJ2-3	CASSSWTFSTDTQYF
-	TRBV4-1	-	TRBJ2-7	CASSQVGSGGYEQYF
-	TRBV5-1	TRBD2	TRBJ2-7	CASSLAGAGAGYEQYF